A selection of T cell receptor beta chains follows, all from one sample in a study of cytomegalovirus exposure and HLA in healthy donors. Sequenced by immunoSEQ multiplex PCR; TCRdb stores in-frame clones only, minus some. The sample shows 180,000 or so clones, about 79% of them seen only once. Sequencing was done on a sample of PBMCs. The receptors were gathered from a man in his fifties in good health and CMV-seropositive. Both conserved end residues are part of each CDR3. D genes are given only for firm matches. Where a row states a size, it is once, few, many or the class of an expanded clone; other rows omit it.

TRBJ2-1,.,.,TRBV28,CASERGSLNYNEQFF,TGTGCCAGTGAACGAGGCAGCCTTAACTACAATGAGCAGTTCTTC
TRBJ2-5,TRBD2,.,TRBV11-2,CASSLVERGGQETQYF,TGTGCCAGCAGCTTAGTCGAGCGGGGGGGCCAAGAGACCCAGTACTTC
TRBJ1-5,.,.,TRBV7-9,CASSLATVSQPQHF,TGTGCCAGCAGCTTAGCGACAGTGTCCCAGCCCCAGCATTTT
TRBJ1-2,.,.,TRBV7-2,CASSYQKSQGNYGYTF,TGTGCCAGCAGCTATCAGAAGTCGCAGGGTAACTATGGCTACACCTTC
TRBJ1-2,TRBD1,.,TRBV6-1,CASSESGTGGFGYTF,TGTGCCAGCAGCGAATCCGGGACAGGGGGCTTCGGCTACACCTTC
TRBJ2-1,.,.,TRBV2,CASSARVNEQFF,TGTGCCAGCAGTGCTAGAGTCAATGAGCAGTTCTTC
TRBJ1-5,TRBD1,.,TRBV7-6,CASSLGGTAHSPQHF,TGTGCCAGCAGCTTAGGGGGGACAGCTCATTCTCCCCAGCATTTT
TRBJ2-3,.,few,TRBV6-5,CASSWRSTDTQYF,TGTGCCAGCAGTTGGAGGTCCACAGATACGCAGTATTTT
TRBJ2-1,.,.,TRBV7-2,CASSLVTVGDNEQFF,TGTGCCAGCAGCTTAGTTACGGTAGGGGACAATGAGCAGTTCTTC
TRBJ2-3,.,.,TRBV5-4,CASSPRDFPTDTQYF,TGTGCCAGCAGCCCCAGGGACTTCCCCACGGATACGCAGTATTTT
TRBJ1-5,TRBD1,few,TRBV30,CAWSVQGQPQHF,TGTGCCTGGAGTGTACAGGGGCAGCCCCAGCATTTT
TRBJ2-1,TRBD1,.,TRBV27,CASSLGWTGGSYNEQFF,TGTGCCAGCAGTTTAGGGTGGACAGGGGGCTCCTACAATGAGCAGTTCTTC
TRBJ2-6,.,.,TRBV9,CASSPTGGQSSGANVLTF,TGTGCCAGCAGCCCGACAGGCGGACAGAGCTCTGGGGCCAACGTCCTGACTTTC
TRBJ1-4,TRBD1,.,TRBV7-9,CASSTWTGGEEKLFF,TGTGCCAGCAGCACCTGGACAGGGGGCGAAGAAAAACTGTTTTTT
TRBJ2-6,.,.,TRBV5-1,CASSSSSGANVLTF,TGCGCCAGCAGCTCCAGCTCTGGGGCCAACGTCCTGACTTTC
TRBJ2-3,TRBD2,.,TRBV18,CASSPTSGKTDTQYF,TGTGCCAGCTCACCTACTAGCGGAAAAACAGATACGCAGTATTTT
TRBJ1-6,TRBD1,.,TRBV15,CATSRDRRQGGSPLHF,TGTGCCACCAGCAGAGATCGGAGACAGGGAGGTTCACCCCTCCACTTT
TRBJ2-3,.,.,TRBV11-2,CASSSAGDTQYF,TGTGCCAGCAGCTCGGCGGGGGATACGCAGTATTTT
TRBJ2-2,.,.,TRBV28,CASSKTTGHFTGELFF,TGTGCCAGCAGTAAAACCACGGGACATTTTACCGGGGAGCTGTTTTTT
TRBJ2-2,.,.,TRBV7-8,CASSLRSGAGELFF,TGTGCCAGCAGCTTAAGGTCCGGGGCCGGGGAGCTGTTTTTT
TRBJ2-1,TRBD1,.,TRBV6-5,CASSYRDRGRAEQFF,TGTGCCAGCAGTTACCGGGACAGGGGGCGGGCTGAGCAGTTCTTC
TRBJ2-1,.,few,TRBV28,CASSSNRIGDEQFF,TGTGCCAGCAGCTCAAACAGAATTGGCGATGAGCAGTTCTTC
TRBJ2-2,TRBD1,.,TRBV7-9,CASSNRDRGRHGELFF,TGTGCCAGCAGTAACCGGGACAGGGGGCGGCACGGGGAGCTGTTTTTT
TRBJ2-5,TRBD2,.,TRBV10-1,CASSGGSGGHQETQYF,TGCGCCAGCAGCGGGGGAAGCGGGGGCCACCAAGAGACCCAGTACTTC
TRBJ1-4,TRBD1,.,TRBV6-6,CASTIGGQGNEKLFF,TGTGCCAGCACCATAGGGGGACAGGGGAACGAAAAACTGTTTTTT
TRBJ1-2,TRBD1,.,TRBV5-6,CASSIRTGRYGYTF,TGTGCCAGCAGCATCCGGACAGGGCGCTATGGCTACACCTTC
TRBJ2-3,.,once,TRBV4-2,CASSHSGADTQYF,TGTGCCAGCAGCCATAGCGGTGCAGATACGCAGTATTTT
TRBJ1-1,.,.,TRBV5-6,CASSLVRTEAFF,TGTGCCAGCAGCTTGGTACGGACTGAAGCTTTCTTT
TRBJ2-7,TRBD1,few,TRBV18,CASSPYGQGATEQYF,TGTGCCAGCTCACCTTACGGACAGGGGGCAACCGAGCAGTACTTC
TRBJ1-5,TRBD1,few,TRBV18,CASSPSGQGGQPQHF,TGTGCCAGCTCACCAAGTGGGCAGGGGGGACAGCCCCAGCATTTT
TRBJ1-3,TRBD1,.,TRBV5-1,CASSSGQASGNTIYF,TGCGCCAGCAGCTCCGGACAGGCCTCTGGAAACACCATATATTTT
TRBJ1-1,.,.,TRBV4-1,CASSQARGNTEAFF,TGCGCCAGCAGCCAAGCCAGGGGGAACACTGAAGCTTTCTTT
TRBJ1-5,.,.,TRBV27,CASRPGFGQPQHF,TGTGCCAGTCGTCCGGGTTTCGGTCAGCCCCAGCATTTT
TRBJ1-2,.,.,TRBV11-2,CASSLGSYGYTF,TGTGCCAGCAGCTTAGGCAGCTATGGCTACACCTTC
TRBJ1-2,.,once,TRBV5-4,CASSLVAESGYTF,TGTGCCAGCAGCTTGGTGGCAGAAAGTGGCTACACCTTC
TRBJ1-5,.,few,TRBV28,CASRTGNQPQHF,TGTGCCAGCAGGACAGGCAATCAGCCCCAGCATTTT
TRBJ1-6,.,once,TRBV6-1,CASSASDNSPLHF,TGTGCCAGCAGTGCATCAGATAATTCACCCCTCCACTTT
TRBJ1-2,.,.,TRBV6-5,CASSTGGVKDGYTF,TGTGCCAGCAGCACCGGGGGGGTAAAAGATGGCTACACCTTC
TRBJ1-5,TRBD1,.,TRBV19,CASTPDRVRQPQHF,TGTGCCAGTACCCCGGACAGGGTACGCCAGCCCCAGCATTTT
TRBJ1-4,.,.,TRBV4-3,CASSRNLGQNEKLFF,TGCGCCAGCAGCCGGAACCTAGGACAGAATGAAAAACTGTTTTTT
TRBJ2-3,.,.,TRBV4-1,CASSQLGLAEADTQYF,TGCGCCAGCAGCCAACTGGGACTCGCCGAGGCAGATACGCAGTATTTT
TRBJ1-2,.,.,TRBV20-1,CSASPGYGYTF,TGCAGTGCTAGTCCCGGCTATGGCTACACCTTC
TRBJ2-1,TRBD1,.,TRBV7-2,CASSPRTGGSNEQFF,TGTGCCAGCAGCCCAAGGACAGGGGGGTCAAATGAGCAGTTCTTC
TRBJ2-5,TRBD2,.,TRBV4-2,CASSQAGGKTQYF,TGTGCCAGCAGCCAAGCCGGGGGGAAGACCCAGTACTTC
TRBJ1-6,TRBD1,.,TRBV19,CASSMRTGGLSPLHF,TGTGCCAGTAGTATGAGGACAGGGGGCCTTTCACCCCTCCACTTT
TRBJ1-1,.,.,TRBV6-1,CASSEARGWDTEAFF,TGTGCCAGCAGTGAAGCCAGGGGTTGGGACACTGAAGCTTTCTTT
TRBJ1-1,TRBD1,.,TRBV28,CASRSGTGGLNTEAFF,TGTGCCAGCAGATCCGGGACAGGGGGGTTGAACACTGAAGCTTTCTTT
TRBJ2-1,.,.,TRBV27,CASSLTVNNEQFF,TGTGCCAGCAGTCTGACAGTAAACAATGAGCAGTTCTTC
TRBJ1-1,.,.,TRBV7-9,CASSLEQGTEAFF,TGTGCCAGCAGCTTAGAACAGGGCACTGAAGCTTTCTTT